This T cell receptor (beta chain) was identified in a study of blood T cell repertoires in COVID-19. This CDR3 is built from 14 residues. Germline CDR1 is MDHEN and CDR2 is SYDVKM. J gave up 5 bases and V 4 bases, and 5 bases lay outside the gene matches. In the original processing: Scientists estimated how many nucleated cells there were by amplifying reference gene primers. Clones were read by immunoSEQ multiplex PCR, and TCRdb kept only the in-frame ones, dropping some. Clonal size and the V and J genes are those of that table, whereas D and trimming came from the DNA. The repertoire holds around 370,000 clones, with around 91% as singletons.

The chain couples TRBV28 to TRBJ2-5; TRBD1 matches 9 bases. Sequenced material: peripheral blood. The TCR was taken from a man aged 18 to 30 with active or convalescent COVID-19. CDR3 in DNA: TGTGCCAGCAGTTATACAGGGGGCAGGGAGACCCAGTACTTC. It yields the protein CASSYTGGRETQYF.